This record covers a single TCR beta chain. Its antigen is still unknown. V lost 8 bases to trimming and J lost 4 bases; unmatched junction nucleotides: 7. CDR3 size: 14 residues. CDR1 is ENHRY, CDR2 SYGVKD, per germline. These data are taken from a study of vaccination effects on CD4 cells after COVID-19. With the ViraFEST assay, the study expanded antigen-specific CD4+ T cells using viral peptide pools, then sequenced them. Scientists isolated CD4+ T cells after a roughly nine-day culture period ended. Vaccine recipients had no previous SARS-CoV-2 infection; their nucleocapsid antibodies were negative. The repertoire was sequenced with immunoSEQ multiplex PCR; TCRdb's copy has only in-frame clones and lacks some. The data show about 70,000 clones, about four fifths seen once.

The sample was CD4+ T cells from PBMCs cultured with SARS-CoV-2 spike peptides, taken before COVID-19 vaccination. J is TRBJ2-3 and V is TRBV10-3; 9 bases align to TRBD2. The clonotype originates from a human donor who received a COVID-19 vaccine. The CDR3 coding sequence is TGTGCCATCCGCTCGGGACTAGCCCCAGATACGCAGTATTTT. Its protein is CAIRSGLAPDTQYF.